This is a list of T cell receptor beta chains from one sample in a study of T cells in Graves' hyperthyroidism and ophthalmopathy. TCRdb processed the multiplex PCR reads anew with MiXCR; each CDR3 protein has one entry. The sample lists just under 750,000 distinct CDR3 sequences, approximately 36% occurring once. Sequencing was carried out using blood. These receptors were taken from a woman aged 40 to 55 with Graves' hyperthyroidism. Both conserved end residues are trimmed from each CDR3. D genes are given only for firm matches.

CDR3	D	length	V	J
ASSYYPRVVTEAF	-	13	TRBV6-5	TRBJ1-1
AGRTGRSQPQH	TRBD1	11	TRBV2	TRBJ1-5
SARGQTYEQY	-	10	TRBV20-1	TRBJ2-7
ASSPLVGQGAEEQY	TRBD1	14	TRBV7-8	TRBJ2-7
ASSLAEGWETQY	-	12	TRBV5-1	TRBJ2-5
ASSLGGQDSYEQY	TRBD1	13	TRBV5-5	TRBJ2-7
ASSWAASNQPQH	-	12	TRBV27	TRBJ1-5
ASSSWGQPGQETQY	-	14	TRBV7-9	TRBJ2-5
ASSLYHRANEKLF	-	13	TRBV7-8	TRBJ1-4
ASSRLDRAAI	TRBD1	10	TRBV12-3/TRBV12-4	TRBJ2-7
ATGTGEFRTDTQY	TRBD1	13	TRBV10-3	TRBJ2-3
ASSSNRDSYEQY	TRBD1	12	TRBV7-9	TRBJ2-7
ASSLGTLDTQY	-	11	TRBV7-9	TRBJ2-3
SAKGEADTQY	-	10	TRBV29-1	TRBJ2-3
ASSYREGSSGANVLT	TRBD2	15	TRBV7-8	TRBJ2-6
AISTNTGELF	-	10	TRBV10-3	TRBJ2-2
ASSLGQTDNEQY	-	12	TRBV7-9	TRBJ2-7
ASSLSDRGRVPLH	TRBD1	13	TRBV6-5	TRBJ1-6
ASSLAVGGVNQPQH	-	14	TRBV7-8	TRBJ1-5
ASSWDSMNTEAF	TRBD1	12	TRBV5-1	TRBJ1-1
ASSQGQVGYEKLF	TRBD1	13	TRBV7-9	TRBJ1-4
ASSSGTAILGELF	-	13	TRBV7-6	TRBJ2-2
ASSQEPRGGLVETQY	TRBD2	15	TRBV14	TRBJ2-5
ASSLNLGNEQF	-	11	TRBV7-2	TRBJ2-1
ASSFQGRDQPQH	-	12	TRBV12-3/TRBV12-4	TRBJ1-5
ASSSSAQETQY	-	11	TRBV7-2	TRBJ2-5
AWIPYGLNMHGYT	-	13	TRBV30	TRBJ1-2
ASSQGQGEETQY	TRBD1	12	TRBV4-3	TRBJ2-5
ASTGQGYSGNTIY	TRBD1	13	TRBV2	TRBJ1-3
ASSARTGVSPLH	TRBD1	12	TRBV19	TRBJ1-6
ASSLRAGSTSREKLF	-	15	TRBV12-3/TRBV12-4	TRBJ1-4
ASSARTGVADTQY	TRBD1	13	TRBV6-6	TRBJ2-3
RATGGNEQY	TRBD1	9	TRBV20-1	TRBJ2-7
ASSYSVIGDGNTIY	-	14	TRBV6-2/TRBV6-3	TRBJ1-3
ASSLSGDNYEQY	-	12	TRBV7-9	TRBJ2-7
ASSYSGARPGNTIY	-	14	TRBV6-5	TRBJ1-3
ASKGEASGSLSYEQY	TRBD2	15	TRBV7-8	TRBJ2-7
ASRFTQGSAEAF	-	12	TRBV6-5	TRBJ1-1
SAATGKDTEAF	-	11	TRBV20-1	TRBJ1-1
ASRARVERREQY	-	12	TRBV10-2	TRBJ2-7
ASSKGRTAKIYEQY	-	14	TRBV13	TRBJ2-7
ASSVQGEGEQY	-	11	TRBV9	TRBJ2-7
ATSSSLTGTFSGYT	-	14	TRBV15	TRBJ1-2
AISEGTGDSPLH	TRBD1	12	TRBV10-3	TRBJ1-6
AWTTGISGNTIY	-	12	TRBV30	TRBJ1-3
ASSFGIDSPLH	-	11	TRBV7-9	TRBJ1-6
ATSRDRTGNFAEAF	TRBD1	14	TRBV15	TRBJ1-1
SVEAAGYYGYT	-	11	TRBV29-1	TRBJ1-2
ASSYRTGQVAF	TRBD1	11	TRBV6-5	TRBJ1-1
ASSLTRGYSGNTIY	-	14	TRBV7-2	TRBJ1-3
AIGESGTGLAGGYEQY	TRBD2	16	TRBV10-3	TRBJ2-7
ASSQSGSGEEETQY	-	14	TRBV3-1	TRBJ2-5
ATSSWSIAGYQQY	TRBD2	13	TRBV15	TRBJ2-7
ASSHRGRGGGNEKLF	-	15	TRBV4-3	TRBJ1-4
SVEGTTGEKLF	-	11	TRBV29-1	TRBJ1-4
ASSYSFGVAILGGELF	-	16	TRBV6-5	TRBJ2-2
ASSQDFGTPRC	-	11	TRBV4-1	TRBJ2-7
ASSFTTGTGAMNTEAF	TRBD1	16	TRBV5-1	TRBJ1-1
AISETHTDRSGYT	-	13	TRBV10-3	TRBJ1-2